Sequencing of this TCR beta chain was carried out in a study of shared clonotypes between healthy human individuals. The table came from immunoSEQ multiplex PCR; TCRdb's copy has only in-frame clones and leaves some out. Of some 200,000 clones in the sample, around 93% were seen once. Researchers partitioned CD4+ cells into CD45RA+ naive and CD45RA-negative memory subsets. The germline V gene encodes CDR1 SGHRS and CDR2 YFSETQ. CDR3 length: 14 amino acids. Trimming took off 4 bases at V and 4 bases at J, with 13 bases between the two ends. The sequence derives from a young woman in good health. The chain links TRBV5-1 to TRBJ2-3; the D is unclear. The specimen sequenced was naive CD4+ T cells sorted from blood. The subset was: CD45RA+ positively selected. The CDR3 nucleotides are TGCGCCAGCAGCCGAATCGACGGGCCAGATACGCAGTATTTT. Protein product: CASSRIDGPDTQYF.